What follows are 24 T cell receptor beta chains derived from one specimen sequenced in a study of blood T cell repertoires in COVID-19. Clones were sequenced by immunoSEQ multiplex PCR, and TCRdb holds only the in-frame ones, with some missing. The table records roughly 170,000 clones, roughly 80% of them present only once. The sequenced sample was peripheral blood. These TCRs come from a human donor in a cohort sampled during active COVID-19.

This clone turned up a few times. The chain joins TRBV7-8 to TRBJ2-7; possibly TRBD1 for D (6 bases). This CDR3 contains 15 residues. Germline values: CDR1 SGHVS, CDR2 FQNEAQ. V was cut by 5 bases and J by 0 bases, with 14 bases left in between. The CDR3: CASSGQGLDSYEQYF. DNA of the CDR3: TGTGCCAGCAGCGGCCAGGGGCTAGACTCCTACGAGCAGTACTTC.

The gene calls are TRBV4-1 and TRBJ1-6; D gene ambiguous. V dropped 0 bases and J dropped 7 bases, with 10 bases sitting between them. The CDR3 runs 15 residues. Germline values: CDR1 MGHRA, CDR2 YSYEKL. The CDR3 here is CASSQDAGGNSPLHF. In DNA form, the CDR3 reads TGCGCCAGCAGCCAAGATGCGGGCGGAAATTCACCCCTCCACTTT.

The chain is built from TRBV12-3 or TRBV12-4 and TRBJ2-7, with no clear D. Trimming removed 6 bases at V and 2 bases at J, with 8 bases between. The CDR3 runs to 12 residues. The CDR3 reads CASSTTPYEQYF. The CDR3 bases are TGTGCCAGCAGCACGACTCCCTACGAGCAGTACTTC.

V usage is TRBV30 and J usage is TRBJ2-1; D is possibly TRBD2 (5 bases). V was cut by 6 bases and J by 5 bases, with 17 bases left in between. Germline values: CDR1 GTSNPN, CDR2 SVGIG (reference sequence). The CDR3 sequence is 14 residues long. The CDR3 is CACSLEPSDNEQFF. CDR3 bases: TGTGCCTGTTCACTAGAACCCTCGGACAATGAGCAGTTCTTC.

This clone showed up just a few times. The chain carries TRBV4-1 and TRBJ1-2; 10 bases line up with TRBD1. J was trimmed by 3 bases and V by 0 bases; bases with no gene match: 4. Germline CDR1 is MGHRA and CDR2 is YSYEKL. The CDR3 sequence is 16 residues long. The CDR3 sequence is CASSQEFGTGDYGYTF. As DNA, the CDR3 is TGCGCCAGCAGCCAAGAATTTGGGACAGGGGACTATGGCTACACCTTC.

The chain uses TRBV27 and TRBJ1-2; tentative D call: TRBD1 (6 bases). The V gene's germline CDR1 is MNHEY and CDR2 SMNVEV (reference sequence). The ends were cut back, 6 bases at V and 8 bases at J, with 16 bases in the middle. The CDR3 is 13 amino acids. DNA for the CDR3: TGTGCCAGCAGCCCCGAGGGGGATCGGGGCTACACCTTC. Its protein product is CASSPEGDRGYTF.

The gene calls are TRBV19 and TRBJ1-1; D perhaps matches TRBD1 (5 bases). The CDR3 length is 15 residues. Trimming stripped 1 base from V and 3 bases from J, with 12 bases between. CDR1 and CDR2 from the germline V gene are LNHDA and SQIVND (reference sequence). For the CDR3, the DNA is TGTGCCAGTAGTATAGTCGGGGGTGAGCACACTGAAGCTTTCTTT. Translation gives CASSIVGGEHTEAFF. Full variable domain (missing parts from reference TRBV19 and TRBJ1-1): DGGITQSPKYLFRKEGQNVTLSCEQNLNHDAMYWYRQDPGQGLRLIYYSQIVNDFQKGDIAEGYSVSREKKESFPLTVTSAQKNPTAFYLCASSIVGGEHTEAFFGQGTRLTVV.

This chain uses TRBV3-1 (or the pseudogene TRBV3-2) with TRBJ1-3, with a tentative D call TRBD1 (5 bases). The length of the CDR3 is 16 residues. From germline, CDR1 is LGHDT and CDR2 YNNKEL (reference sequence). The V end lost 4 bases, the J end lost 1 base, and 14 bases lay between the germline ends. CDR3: CASSRTDRQSGNTIYF. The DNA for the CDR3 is TGTGCCAGCAGCCGAACCGACAGACAGTCTGGAAACACCATATATTTT.

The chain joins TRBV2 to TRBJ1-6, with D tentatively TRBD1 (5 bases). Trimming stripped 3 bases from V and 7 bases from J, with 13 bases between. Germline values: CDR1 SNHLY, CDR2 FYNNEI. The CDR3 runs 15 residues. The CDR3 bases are TGTGCCAGCAGTGACGGGGGTGTGGGGAATTCACCCCTCCACTTT. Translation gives CASSDGGVGNSPLHF.

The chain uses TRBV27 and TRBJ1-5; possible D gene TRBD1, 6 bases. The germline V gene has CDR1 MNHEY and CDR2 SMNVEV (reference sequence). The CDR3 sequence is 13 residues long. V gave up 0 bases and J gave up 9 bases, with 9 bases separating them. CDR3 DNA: TGTGCCAGCAGTTTATCACAGGGAGCGCCCCAGCATTTT. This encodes CASSLSQGAPQHF.

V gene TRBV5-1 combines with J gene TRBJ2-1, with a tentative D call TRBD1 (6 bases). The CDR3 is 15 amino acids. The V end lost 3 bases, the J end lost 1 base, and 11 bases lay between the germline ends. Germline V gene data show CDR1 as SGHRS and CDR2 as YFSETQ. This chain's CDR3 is CASSSRGGSYNEQFF. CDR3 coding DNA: TGCGCCAGCAGCTCAAGAGGGGGTTCCTACAATGAGCAGTTCTTC.

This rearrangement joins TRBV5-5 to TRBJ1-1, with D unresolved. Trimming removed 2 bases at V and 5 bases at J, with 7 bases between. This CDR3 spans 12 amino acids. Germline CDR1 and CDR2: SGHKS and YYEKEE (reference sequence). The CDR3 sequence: CASSFQVTEAFF. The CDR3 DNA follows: TGTGCCAGCAGCTTTCAGGTAACTGAAGCTTTCTTT.

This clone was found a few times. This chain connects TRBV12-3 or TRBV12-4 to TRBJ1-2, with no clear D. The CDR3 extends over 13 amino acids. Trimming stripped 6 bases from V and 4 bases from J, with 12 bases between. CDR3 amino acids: CASSQNRIYGYTF. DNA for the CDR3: TGTGCCAGCAGCCAAAACAGAATCTATGGCTACACCTTC.

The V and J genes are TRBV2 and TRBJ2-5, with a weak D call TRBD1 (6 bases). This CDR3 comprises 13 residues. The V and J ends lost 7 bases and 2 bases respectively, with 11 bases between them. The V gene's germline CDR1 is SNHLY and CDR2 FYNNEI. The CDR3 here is CASMGADQETQYF. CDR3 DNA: TGTGCCAGCATGGGGGCAGATCAAGAGACCCAGTACTTC.

The CDR3 here is CASSPGGGANVLTF. In DNA, the CDR3 is TGTGCCAGCTCACCCGGAGGTGGGGCCAACGTCCTGACTTTC. This chain connects TRBV18 to TRBJ2-6, with D perhaps TRBD2 (5 bases). In germline, CDR1 is KGHSH, CDR2 LQKENI. With 3 bases removed from V and 3 bases from J, the gap between germline ends came to 6 bases. CDR3 length equals 14 residues.

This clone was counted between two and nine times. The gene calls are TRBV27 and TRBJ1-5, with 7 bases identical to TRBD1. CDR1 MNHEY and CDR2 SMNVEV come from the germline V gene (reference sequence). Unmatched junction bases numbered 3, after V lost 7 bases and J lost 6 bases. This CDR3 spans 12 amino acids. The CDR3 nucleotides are TGTGCCAGCACCACAGGGGCTCAGCCCCAGCATTTT. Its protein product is CASTTGAQPQHF.

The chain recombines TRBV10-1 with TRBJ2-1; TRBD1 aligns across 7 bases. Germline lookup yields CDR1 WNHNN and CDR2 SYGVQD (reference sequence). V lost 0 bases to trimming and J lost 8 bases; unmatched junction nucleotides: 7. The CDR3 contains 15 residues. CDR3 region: CASSESTGPSDEQFF. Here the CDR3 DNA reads TGCGCCAGCAGTGAGTCGACAGGGCCCTCGGATGAGCAGTTCTTC.

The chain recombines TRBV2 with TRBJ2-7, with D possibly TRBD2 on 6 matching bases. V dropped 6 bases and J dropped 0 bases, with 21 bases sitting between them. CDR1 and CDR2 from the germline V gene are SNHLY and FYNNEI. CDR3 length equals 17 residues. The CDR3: CASSATPGSQGSYEQYF. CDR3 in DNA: TGTGCCAGCAGCGCCACCCCCGGGAGCCAAGGCTCCTACGAGCAGTACTTC.

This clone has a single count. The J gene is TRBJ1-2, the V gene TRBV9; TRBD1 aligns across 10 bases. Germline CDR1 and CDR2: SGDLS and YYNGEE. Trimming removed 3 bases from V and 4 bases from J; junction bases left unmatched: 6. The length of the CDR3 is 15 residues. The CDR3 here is CASSGTGQGIYGYTF. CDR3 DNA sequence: TGTGCCAGCAGCGGGACGGGACAGGGGATCTATGGCTACACCTTC. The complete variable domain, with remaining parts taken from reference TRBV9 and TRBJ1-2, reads DSGVTQTPKHLITATGQRVTLRCSPRSGDLSVYWYQQSLDQGLQFLIQYYNGEERAKGNILERFSAQQFPDLHSELNLSSLELGDSALYFCASSGTGQGIYGYTFGSGTRLTVV.

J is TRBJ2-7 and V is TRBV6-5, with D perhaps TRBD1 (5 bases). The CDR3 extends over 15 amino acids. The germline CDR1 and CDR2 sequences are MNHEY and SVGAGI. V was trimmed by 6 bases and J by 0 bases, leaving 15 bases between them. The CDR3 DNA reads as TGTGCCAGCAGCCGACAGACGAGGAGCTCCTACGAGCAGTACTTC. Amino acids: CASSRQTRSSYEQYF.

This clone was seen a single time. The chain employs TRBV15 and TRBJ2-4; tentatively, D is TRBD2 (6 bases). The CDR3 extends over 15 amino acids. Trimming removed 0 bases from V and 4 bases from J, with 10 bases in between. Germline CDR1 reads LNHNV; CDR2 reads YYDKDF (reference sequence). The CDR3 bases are TGTGCCACCAGCAGAGAGGCAGGGACTAAAAACATTCAGTACTTC. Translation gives CATSREAGTKNIQYF.

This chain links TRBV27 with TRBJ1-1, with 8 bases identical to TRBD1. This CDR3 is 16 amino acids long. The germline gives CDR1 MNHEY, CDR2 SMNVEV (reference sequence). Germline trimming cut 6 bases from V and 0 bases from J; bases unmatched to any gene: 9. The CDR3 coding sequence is TGTGCCAGCAGGAGACAGGGGCCATACCTGAACACTGAAGCTTTCTTT. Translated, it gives CASRRQGPYLNTEAFF.

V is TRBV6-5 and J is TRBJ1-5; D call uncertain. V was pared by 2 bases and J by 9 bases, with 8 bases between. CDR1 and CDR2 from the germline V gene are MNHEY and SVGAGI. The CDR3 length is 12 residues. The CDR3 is CASSYAGGPQHF. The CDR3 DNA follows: TGTGCCAGCAGTTACGCTGGCGGGCCCCAGCATTTT.

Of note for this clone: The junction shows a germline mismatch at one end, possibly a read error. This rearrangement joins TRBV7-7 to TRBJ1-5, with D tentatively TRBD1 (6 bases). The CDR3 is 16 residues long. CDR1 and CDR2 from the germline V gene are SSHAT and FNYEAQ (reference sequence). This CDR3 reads CASSLVWGPQNQPQHF. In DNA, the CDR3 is TGTGCTAGCAGCTTAGTGTGGGGGCCACAAAATCAGCCCCAGCATTTT. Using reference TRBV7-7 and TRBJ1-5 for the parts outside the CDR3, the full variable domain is GAGVSQSPRYKVTKRGQDVTLRCDPISSHATLYWYQQALGQGPEFLTYFNYEAQPDKSGLPSDRFSAERPEGSISTLTIQRTEQRDSAMYRCASSLVWGPQNQPQHFGDGTRLSIL.